This T cell receptor beta chain is from a study of blood T cells in healthy people across ages. The total RNA that was extracted per sample amounted to at least 5.5 micrograms. CDR1 KGHSH and CDR2 LQKENI come from the germline V gene. The CDR3 has 16 amino acids. J gave up 0 bases and V 4 bases, and 6 bases lay outside the gene matches. Using a J-beta primer mix together with a sample-barcoded 5' primer, a second PCR was run for about 7 to 12 cycles. Every cDNA molecule carried a tag from a template-switch adaptor bearing 12 random nucleotides. TCRdb independently ran MiXCR on the 5' RACE reads; one entry per CDR3 protein. The sample yields approximately 800,000 distinct CDR3 sequences, roughly 50% seen once.

The sequenced sample consisted of blood. This clonotype was sampled from an elderly man in good health. V gene TRBV18 combines with J gene TRBJ2-3; 8 bases match TRBD2. DNA of the CDR3: TGTGCCAGCTCACTTAAACTAGCGGAGAGCACAGATACGCAGTATTTT. This codes for CASSLKLAESTDTQYF.